Reported below is one T cell receptor beta chain. The CDR3 runs 14 residues. Trimming left V 2 bases short and J 2 bases short, with 7 bases between. Germline V gene data show CDR1 as MNHNY and CDR2 as SVGAGI (reference sequence). These data are taken from a study of shared clonotypes between healthy human individuals. Deep-level running was used for the assay. Replicate PCRs run on sorted subsets employed 200 ng DNA, approximately 30,000 T cell genomes. Here immunoSEQ multiplex PCR was the method, and the copy in TCRdb shows in-frame clones only, minus some. The data show approximately 1,000,000 clones, around 77% seen once.

The sample taken for sequencing was memory CD4+ T cells from PBMCs. As for subset: CD45RA-negative fraction. The sequence was collected from a man aged 18 to 29 in good health. Some clones in this sample may be carry-over from other donors' samples. The chain uses TRBV6-6 and TRBJ1-3, with a weak D call TRBD1 (5 bases). CDR3 loop: CASSYGTAGNTIYF. The CDR3 DNA reads as TGTGCCAGCAGTTACGGGACTGCTGGAAACACCATATATTTT.